This T cell receptor beta chain was sequenced for a study of identical twins. Points from the study as a whole: With monozygotic twins, out-of-frame TCR alpha sharing exceeded what models estimated.

In its sample, this clonotype was seen a few times. Its target is not known. TCRdb re-called the 5' RACE reads with MiXCR, one entry per CDR3 protein. This table holds approximately 240,000 distinct CDR3 sequences, over 11% found once. The CDR3 totals 12 residues. The ends were cut back, 1 base at V and 4 bases at J, with 4 bases in the middle. Germline V gene data show CDR1 as LGHDT and CDR2 as YNNKEL (reference sequence). Input material: memory (CD45RO+) T cells sorted from blood. The V gene is TRBV3-1, the J gene TRBJ2-5; D call uncertain. The sequence was obtained from a woman between 18 and 29 years old in good health. In DNA form, the CDR3 reads TGTGCCAGCAGCCAAGTGGTAGAGACCCAGTACTTC. Translated: CASSQVVETQYF.